The 9 T cell receptor beta chains reported below all come from one sample, sequenced in a study of response to subunit inactivated influenza vaccine. Each CDR3 protein is one row after TCRdb ran MiXCR on the RT-PCR reads. The sample includes about half a million distinct CDR3 sequences, approximately 7.1% seen only once; the top ten take approximately 12%. The sample was PBMCs from blood, taken roughly 24 months after vaccination. Receptor source: a man aged 50 to 69 who received an inactivated influenza vaccine.

In its sample, this clonotype was seen many times. V gene TRBV10-3 combines with J gene TRBJ2-7, with TRBD2 matching 8 bases. Losses at the gene ends were 3 bases for V and 4 bases for J; bases not matched to a gene: 5. The germline V gene has CDR1 ENHRY and CDR2 SYGVKD. The CDR3 sequence is 14 residues long. The CDR3 region is CAISEVSGKYEQYF. The CDR3 region has the DNA TGTGCCATCAGTGAAGTTAGCGGGAAATACGAGCAGTACTTC.

This clonotype turned up a few times. The chain recombines TRBV20-1 with TRBJ2-5; D possibly corresponds to TRBD2 (6 bases). Trimming pared 1 base from V and 2 bases from J, leaving 14 bases between. Germline values: CDR1 DFQATT, CDR2 SNEGSKA (reference sequence). The CDR3 is 15 residues long. The CDR3 DNA reads as TGCAGTGCTAGAGTGGGTGCGGGAAGGCAAGAGACCCAGTACTTC. Protein sequence: CSARVGAGRQETQYF.

There are a few counts of this clonotype. The chain is built from TRBV11-3 and TRBJ2-7; TRBD1 aligns across 7 bases. Trimming removed 4 bases from V and 5 bases from J; junction bases left unmatched: 8. CDR3 length: 14 residues. Germline-derived CDR1 and CDR2 are SGHNT and YENEEA. The CDR3 sequence is CASSSGGPLHEQYF. The CDR3 coding sequence is TGTGCCAGCAGCTCAGGGGGACCGCTCCACGAGCAGTACTTC.

Only a few counts were recorded for this clonotype. The CDR3 region is CAGGPGGGGANVLTF. CDR3 DNA sequence: TGTGCTGGGGGACCGGGAGGCGGTGGGGCCAACGTCCTGACTTTC. This chain uses TRBV12-3 or TRBV12-4 with TRBJ2-6; 7 nucleotides agree with TRBD2. This CDR3 has 15 residues.

The table lists this clonotype with a few counts. This chain uses TRBV10-2 with TRBJ2-5; D is uncertain. This CDR3 spans 14 amino acids. V shed 6 bases and J shed 7 bases, with 18 bases lying between them. Germline V CDR1 and CDR2: WSHSY, SAAADI. For the CDR3, the DNA is TGCGCCAGCAGCAAGACCCCCCGGGCTGGGACCCAGTACTTC. As protein: CASSKTPRAGTQYF.

This sequence joins TRBV15 and TRBJ2-7; TRBD1 matches at 7 bases. With V trimmed by 5 bases and J by 7 bases, 11 bases remained unmatched. Germline-derived CDR1 and CDR2 are LNHNV and YYDKDF (reference sequence). The CDR3 is 14 amino acids. The CDR3 loop reads CATSGTNRGGEQYF. Here the CDR3 DNA reads TGTGCCACCAGCGGGACCAACAGGGGTGGTGAGCAGTACTTC.

This chain connects TRBV7-9 to TRBJ1-1; 7 nucleotides match TRBD1. With V trimmed by 5 bases and J by 0 bases, 9 bases remained unmatched. CDR1 SEHNR and CDR2 FQNEAQ come from the germline V gene (reference sequence). CDR3 size: 16 residues. The CDR3 coding sequence is TGTGCCAGCAGCCCCGGGGACAGCGAACTGAACACTGAAGCTTTCTTT. Amino acids: CASSPGDSELNTEAFF.

With respect to this clonotype: Relative to the germline gene, one junction end is altered; a read error may explain this. This CDR3 reads CAWSEREPPVF. The CDR3 DNA sequence: TGTGCCTGGAGCGAGAGGGAACCCCCAGTTTTC. This chain joins TRBV30 and TRBJ2-7; possible D gene TRBD2, 5 bases. Germline CDR1 GTSNPN, CDR2 SVGIG (reference sequence). CDR3 length: 11 amino acids.

The table lists this clonotype with a few counts. The rearrangement links TRBV9 to TRBJ2-5; possibly TRBD1 for D (6 bases). Germline CDR1 reads SGDLS; CDR2 reads YYNGEE. The germline V and J ends were trimmed by 0 bases and 5 bases, with 11 bases remaining between them. The CDR3 contains 14 residues. In DNA, the CDR3 is TGTGCCAGCAGCGTAGATACAGGGCAGGAGACCCAGTACTTC. Its translation: CASSVDTGQETQYF.